Listed below are T cell receptor beta chains from one sample, sequenced in a study of glioma-infiltrating T cells after dendritic cell vaccination. Produced via immunoSEQ multiplex PCR; TCRdb's table is partial and in-frame only. The sample consists of about 38,000 clones, approximately 84% of them appearing once. The sample in question was blood, obtained before dendritic cell vaccination. The receptors stem from a human donor with glioblastoma. CDR3s include the opening cysteine and the closing phenylalanine or tryptophan. D genes are given only for firm matches. Some rows mark clone size as missing; the rest say once, few, many or name a class of expanded clone.

cdr3_nt	cdr3_aa	d_call	clone_size	j_call	v_call
TGTGCCAGCAGCCAGCCGCCTCCGGGACTAGCGAGGGATACGCAGTATTTT	CASSQPPPGLARDTQYF	TRBD2	NA	TRBJ2-3	TRBV7-2
TGTGCCAGCAGCGAGGGGAGCGGGCCCAGGGTAATTTCTAGCACAGATACGCAGTATTTT	CASSEGSGPRVISSTDTQYF	NA	once	TRBJ2-3	TRBV9
TGTGCCAGCAGCGTCATCCAGGGGGCTAGGACCGGGGAGCTGTTTTTT	CASSVIQGARTGELFF	TRBD1	NA	TRBJ2-2	TRBV7-9
TGTGCCAGCAGTGCAAGGACAGGGGGCAGCGAGACCCAGTACTTC	CASSARTGGSETQYF	TRBD1	NA	TRBJ2-5	TRBV25-1
TGTGCCAGCAGCTCCCCAGTAAACACTGAAGCTTTCTTT	CASSSPVNTEAFF	NA	NA	TRBJ1-1	TRBV5-4
TGTGCCAGCGGGGGAGACAGGGGTAATCAGCCCCAGCATTTT	CASGGDRGNQPQHF	TRBD1	NA	TRBJ1-5	TRBV9
TGTGCCAGCAGCTTAGTGGGACTAGCGGGGGGCCTTTCTCCGTTCTTC	CASSLVGLAGGLSPFF	TRBD2	NA	TRBJ2-1	TRBV11-2
TGTGCCAGCGGGCCCATTTCACCCCTCCACTTT	CASGPISPLHF	NA	NA	TRBJ1-6	TRBV25-1
TGTGCTAGTGGCTTCGGGACAGTGGAAGAGACCCAGTACTTC	CASGFGTVEETQYF	TRBD1	NA	TRBJ2-5	TRBV12-5
TGCGCCAGCAGCTTGGCTGGCAGACAATACGAGCAGTACTTC	CASSLAGRQYEQYF	NA	NA	TRBJ2-7	TRBV5-1
TGCGCCAGCAACCGGGACAGGGAGATCTCGGAGCAGTACTTC	CASNRDREISEQYF	TRBD1	NA	TRBJ2-7	TRBV10-2
TGTGCCAGCAGCCTACAGGGGGCATGGGAGACCCAGTACTTC	CASSLQGAWETQYF	TRBD1	NA	TRBJ2-5	TRBV7-9
TGCAGCGTACTAGGGACAGGGCTTGCTGAGCAGTTCTTC	CSVLGTGLAEQFF	TRBD1	NA	TRBJ2-1	TRBV29-1
TGTGCCAGCAACGATGGTGGAGTTAAGGATACGCAGTATTTT	CASNDGGVKDTQYF	NA	NA	TRBJ2-3	TRBV2
TGTGCCAGCAGTACACAGCTAAACCGGGACACCCGAGGGGGTGGCTACACCTTC	CASSTQLNRDTRGGGYTF	NA	NA	TRBJ1-2	TRBV28
TGTGCCATCAGCAGAGGGGGTATGGGCAATCAGCCCCAGCATTTT	CAISRGGMGNQPQHF	NA	few	TRBJ1-5	TRBV10-3
TGTGCCAGCAGCCAAGAGCGGTACACTGAAGCTTTCTTT	CASSQERYTEAFF	NA	NA	TRBJ1-1	TRBV14
TGTGCCACCGACCTGGGACAGGGGACCAGGACGCAGTATTTT	CATDLGQGTRTQYF	TRBD1	NA	TRBJ2-3	TRBV27
TGTGCCAGCAGCTTAGTCCAGGGTCACGAGCAGTACTTC	CASSLVQGHEQYF	NA	NA	TRBJ2-7	TRBV7-9
TGTGCCAGCAGCCAAGACACAAACAGTGGCTACACCTTC	CASSQDTNSGYTF	NA	NA	TRBJ1-2	TRBV2
TGCGCCAGCAGCTTGGAGCCAGGGGGTGGCTATGGCTACACCTTC	CASSLEPGGGYGYTF	TRBD1	few	TRBJ1-2	TRBV5-1
TGTGCCAGCAGCTTAGAAGTAGACTCTGGAAACACCATATATTTT	CASSLEVDSGNTIYF	NA	NA	TRBJ1-3	TRBV7-9
TGTGCCAGCAGCTTCGGGCGGGGGGGCCAAGGGAATGAGCAGTTCTTC	CASSFGRGGQGNEQFF	TRBD2	NA	TRBJ2-1	TRBV9
TGTGCCAGCAGCTTACAAACCGGGACAGGGTGGTTTACAGATACGCAGTATTTT	CASSLQTGTGWFTDTQYF	TRBD1	few	TRBJ2-3	TRBV14
TGTGCCAGCAGCTTGGGACAGGGGGGCTACAATGAGCAGTTCTTC	CASSLGQGGYNEQFF	TRBD1	NA	TRBJ2-1	TRBV5-8
TGTGCCAGCAGCCTAATCCCGGGTGCGCAGTATTTT	CASSLIPGAQYF	NA	NA	TRBJ2-3	TRBV7-2
TGCGCCAGCAGCTTGGTGCATTGGCGAGGAAACCATACGCAGTATTTT	CASSLVHWRGNHTQYF	NA	NA	TRBJ2-3	TRBV5-1
TGTGCCAGCAGCGTAGGAGGCGGACAGGGGGTATATGGAAACACCATATATTTT	CASSVGGGQGVYGNTIYF	TRBD1	NA	TRBJ1-3	TRBV9
TGTGCCAGCAGGGTGACAGGGGCGAAGCAAGAGACCCAGTACTTC	CASRVTGAKQETQYF	TRBD1	few	TRBJ2-5	TRBV2